These 22 T cell receptor beta chains originate from one sample sequenced in a study of blood T cell repertoires in COVID-19. TCRdb's copy holds only in-frame clones and misses some; the assay was immunoSEQ multiplex PCR. The sample has 400,000 or so clones; about 88% are singletons. Sequencing was performed on peripheral blood. The receptors come from a human donor in a cohort sampled during active COVID-19.

The rearrangement joins TRBV4-1 to TRBJ1-5, with unresolved D. V shed 2 bases and J shed 9 bases, with 14 bases lying between them. The CDR3 has 14 residues. Germline lookup yields CDR1 MGHRA and CDR2 YSYEKL. The CDR3 protein is CASSQLEPYGPQHF. The CDR3 nucleotides read TGCGCCAGCAGCCAATTAGAACCCTACGGGCCCCAGCATTTT.

In this sample, this clone turned up once. Here the CDR3 DNA reads TGTGCCAGCTCACCAGGCATACAGGATATGAACACTGAAGCTTTCTTT. Translation: CASSPGIQDMNTEAFF. This chain connects TRBV18 to TRBJ1-1; a weak D match, TRBD1 (5 bases). Trimming shortened V by 2 bases and J by 0 bases, and 13 bases separated the two germline ends. The CDR3 length is 16 residues. The germline V gene encodes CDR1 KGHSH and CDR2 LQKENI.

The chain uses TRBV30 and TRBJ2-5; 8 nucleotides line up with TRBD1. The CDR3 covers 16 residues. Germline CDR1 is GTSNPN and CDR2 is SVGIG (reference sequence). Trimming at V came to 3 bases and at J to 4 bases, leaving 13 bases not matched to a gene. The CDR3 loop reads CAWSPDRATIRETQYF. In DNA, the CDR3 is TGTGCCTGGAGCCCGGACAGGGCTACGATAAGAGAGACCCAGTACTTC.

The chain joins TRBV29-1 to TRBJ1-1; a weak D match, TRBD1 (5 bases). The V gene lost 4 bases and the J gene lost 8 bases, with 11 bases spanning the gap. This CDR3 spans 11 amino acids. The germline gives CDR1 SQVTM, CDR2 ANQGSEA. DNA of the CDR3: TGCAGCGTTGTAGGGGCAGGGGAAGCTTTCTTT. Translating gives CSVVGAGEAFF.

This clone occurred a few times. This chain joins TRBV25-1 and TRBJ2-7, with 8 bases aligning to TRBD1. CDR3 size: 14 residues. Trimming at V came to 7 bases and at J to 1 base, leaving 6 bases not matched to a gene. Germline CDR1 reads MGHDK; CDR2 reads SYGVNS. The CDR3 region is CASTPGGPSYEQYF. The CDR3 nucleotides read TGTGCCAGCACTCCAGGGGGCCCTTCCTACGAGCAGTACTTC.

This rearrangement joins TRBV5-4 to TRBJ2-7; TRBD1 matches at 8 bases. Unmatched junction bases numbered 8, after V lost 4 bases and J lost 2 bases. The CDR3 runs 15 residues. Germline V gene sequence: CDR1 SGHNT, CDR2 YYREEE (reference sequence). The CDR3 DNA reads TGTGCCAGCAGCCTACGGACAGGGACCACCTACGAGCAGTACTTC. The encoded protein is CASSLRTGTTYEQYF.

The rearrangement links TRBV3-1 (or the pseudogene TRBV3-2) to TRBJ1-2; 7 bases are shared with TRBD1. Germline loops: CDR1 LGHDT, CDR2 YNNKEL (reference sequence). The V segment lost 5 bases and the J segment 6 bases; nucleotides outside the gene matches: 6. This CDR3 contains 13 residues. The CDR3 region has the DNA TGTGCCAGCAGCGGGACAGTAAAGGATGGCTACACCTTC. Translated, it gives CASSGTVKDGYTF.

This chain uses TRBV3-1 (or the pseudogene TRBV3-2) with TRBJ2-5; the D gene is possibly TRBD2 (6 bases). Looked up from germline, CDR1 is LGHDT and CDR2 is YNNKEL (reference sequence). Trimming took off 4 bases at V and 1 base at J, with 13 bases between the two ends. This CDR3 has 15 amino acids. CDR3 sequence: CASSLIRGTQETQYF. DNA of the CDR3: TGTGCCAGCAGCCTTATTCGGGGGACCCAAGAGACCCAGTACTTC.

The V and J genes are TRBV5-8 and TRBJ1-1; 7 bases match TRBD1. After removal of 7 bases from V and 1 base from J, the junction contained 7 bases not matched to a gene. There are 14 residues in the CDR3. The germline V gene encodes CDR1 SGHTS and CDR2 YDEGEE. This CDR3 is CASSPRGRNTEAFF. The CDR3 DNA reads TGTGCCAGCTCGCCCAGGGGGAGGAACACTGAAGCTTTCTTT.

CDR3 bases: TGCGCCAGCAGCCAAGTTCACTTTTATAATTCACCCCTCCACTTT. Translating it yields CASSQVHFYNSPLHF. The rearrangement joins TRBV4-1 to TRBJ1-6; D is ambiguous. Trimming took 1 base from V and 4 from J, leaving 8 bases between them. Germline-derived CDR1 and CDR2 are MGHRA and YSYEKL. The CDR3 has 15 amino acids.

This clone has only one observation. This chain uses TRBV10-1 with TRBJ2-7; 13 positions match TRBD2. Unmatched junction bases numbered 20, after V lost 10 bases and J lost 2 bases. The V gene's germline CDR1 is WNHNN and CDR2 SYGVQD (reference sequence). The CDR3 is made up of 19 amino acids. The CDR3 DNA reads TGCGCCACCTCTCTCAAACCCCTCGGGACTAGCGGGGATCCCTACGAGCAGTACTTC. Translation: CATSLKPLGTSGDPYEQYF.

This clone was detected a few times. The chain combines TRBV11-2 with TRBJ1-4, with D possibly TRBD1 on 6 matching bases. With 5 bases removed from V and 7 bases from J, the gap between germline ends came to 20 bases. The V gene's germline CDR1 is SGHAT and CDR2 FQNNGV. The CDR3 is made up of 16 amino acids. The CDR3 is CASSPLSPGVGEKLFF. The CDR3 nucleotides read TGTGCCAGCAGCCCATTATCCCCAGGGGTTGGTGAAAAACTGTTTTTT.

The CDR3 sequence is CASSQVSVSLNQPQHF. The CDR3 nucleotides are TGCGCCAGCAGCCAAGTATCCGTCAGTCTCAATCAGCCCCAGCATTTT. The chain combines TRBV4-1 with TRBJ1-5; the D is unclear. Trimming removed 1 base from V and 3 bases from J, with 13 bases in between. Germline V gene sequence: CDR1 MGHRA, CDR2 YSYEKL. This CDR3 region has 16 residues.

The J gene is TRBJ2-5, the V gene TRBV2, with D perhaps TRBD1 (5 bases). The germline gives CDR1 SNHLY, CDR2 FYNNEI. Trimming took off 7 bases at V and 4 bases at J, with 10 bases between the two ends. This CDR3 comprises 12 residues. CDR3 protein: CASIQDGETQYF. The CDR3 coding sequence is TGTGCCAGCATACAGGATGGAGAGACCCAGTACTTC. The entire variable domain, with the rest obtained from reference TRBV2 and TRBJ2-5, is as follows: EPEVTQTPSHQVTQMGQEVILRCVPISNHLYFYWYRQILGQKVEFLVSFYNNEISEKSEIFDDQFSVERPDGSNFTLKIRSTKLEDSAMYFCASIQDGETQYFGPGTRLLVL.

This clone was counted between two and nine times. The chain links TRBV30 to TRBJ2-1, with TRBD2 matching over 12 bases. This CDR3 contains 15 residues. V lost 8 bases, J lost 5 bases, and 10 bases stayed unmatched. The germline V gene encodes CDR1 GTSNPN and CDR2 SVGIG (reference sequence). The CDR3 nucleotides are TGTGCCCGCCGACTAGCGGGAGATCTGGACAATGAGCAGTTCTTC. Translating it yields CARRLAGDLDNEQFF. The variable domain in full, with the rest retrieved from reference TRBV30 and TRBJ2-1, is SQTIHQWPATLVQPVGSPLSLECTVEGTSNPNLYWYRQAAGRGLQLLFYSVGIGQISSEVPQNLSASRPQDRQFILSSKKLLLSDSGFYLCARRLAGDLDNEQFFGPGTRLTVL.

J is TRBJ1-6 and V is TRBV19, with D perhaps matching TRBD1 (5 bases). The V gene's germline CDR1 is LNHDA and CDR2 SQIVND (reference sequence). Trimming cost V 6 bases and J 4 bases, with 13 bases left between them. CDR3 length: 15 residues. CDR3: CASRSGTSYNSPLHF. DNA of the CDR3: TGTGCCAGTAGATCCGGGACTTCTTATAATTCACCCCTCCACTTT.

This clone came up a few times. This chain's CDR3 is CASSPGQTPTRGGANVLTF. Here the CDR3 DNA reads TGTGCCAGCAGCCCGGGACAGACCCCTACCCGAGGTGGGGCCAACGTCCTGACTTTC. The chain links TRBV5-4 to TRBJ2-6; 7 nucleotides line up with TRBD1. The J segment lost 3 bases and the V segment lost 4 bases, leaving 16 bases of the junction unmatched. The CDR3 runs to 19 residues. Germline CDR1 is SGHNT and CDR2 is YYREEE (reference sequence).

This chain joins TRBV5-5 and TRBJ2-7; 9 bases line up with TRBD1. With V trimmed by 5 bases and J by 13 bases, 19 bases remained unmatched. The germline gives CDR1 SGHKS, CDR2 YYEKEE (reference sequence). There are 15 residues in the CDR3. In DNA, the CDR3 is TGTGCCAGCAGTTACAACCGGGACAGGGCCCTAGGATCATACTTC. Translating it yields CASSYNRDRALGSYF.

The V and J genes are TRBV2 and TRBJ1-2; weak D call: TRBD1 (5 bases). Per the germline V gene, CDR1 is SNHLY and CDR2 is FYNNEI. The V gene lost 6 bases and the J gene lost 4 bases, with 15 bases spanning the gap. The CDR3 runs 14 residues. The CDR3 coding sequence is TGTGCCAGCAGGGTCGCAGGGATTGTCTATGGCTACACCTTC. Protein: CASRVAGIVYGYTF.

This clone was detected only a few times. The J gene is TRBJ2-7, the V gene TRBV2; 11 bases agree with TRBD2. This CDR3 has 15 residues. In germline, CDR1 is SNHLY, CDR2 FYNNEI. V gave up 6 bases and J gave up 2 bases; unmatched junction bases: 6. The CDR3: CASRPNSGGAYEQYF. The CDR3 DNA reads as TGTGCCAGCAGACCCAATAGCGGGGGGGCCTACGAGCAGTACTTC. Full variable domain (rest looked up from reference TRBV2 and TRBJ2-7): EPEVTQTPSHQVTQMGQEVILRCVPISNHLYFYWYRQILGQKVEFLVSFYNNEISEKSEIFDDQFSVERPDGSNFTLKIRSTKLEDSAMYFCASRPNSGGAYEQYFGPGTRLTVT.

This sequence joins TRBV29-1 and TRBJ1-1, with a possible D match to TRBD1 (5 bases). This CDR3 region has 12 residues. V was trimmed by 7 bases and J by 7 bases, leaving 16 bases between them. CDR1 and CDR2 from the germline V gene are SQVTM and ANQGSEA. The CDR3, as DNA: TGCAGCGCAGATGGGGGGGTGGGTGAAGCTTTCTTT. This sequence encodes CSADGGVGEAFF.

The gene calls are TRBV28 and TRBJ2-7, with D unresolved. With 5 bases removed from V and 2 bases from J, the gap between germline ends came to 13 bases. The CDR3 contains 14 residues. Germline V lookup: CDR1 MDHEN, CDR2 SYDVKM. The CDR3 region has the DNA TGTGCCAGCAGTGGCGGCCAGAGTCCCTACGAGCAGTACTTC. Translation: CASSGGQSPYEQYF.